The 14 T cell receptor beta chains given below trace back to one sample, sequenced in a study of blood T cell repertoires in COVID-19. Profiling relied on immunoSEQ multiplex PCR, and the TCRdb table lists in-frame clones only, not all of them. The profile covers fewer than 300,000 clones, with about 87% appearing a single time and approximately 6.5% taken by the ten largest. Material: peripheral blood. The receptors shown here come from a woman aged 45-65 years with COVID-19, enrolled during active disease.

The rearrangement links TRBV11-3 to TRBJ2-5; unclear D gene. Germline assignment: CDR1 SGHNT and CDR2 YENEEA. V was clipped by 4 bases and J by 3 bases, with 15 bases between them. This CDR3 contains 15 residues. Written as DNA, the CDR3 is TGTGCCAGCAGCTCCCTGCTCGATGCTAAAGAGACCCAGTACTTC. It specifies CASSSLLDAKETQYF.

CDR3 sequence (DNA): TGTGCCAGCTCACCGACAGGGGGCTACAACACTGAAGCTTTCTTT. This codes for CASSPTGGYNTEAFF. The rearrangement joins TRBV18 to TRBJ1-1, with TRBD1 identical over 10 bases. J gave up 2 bases and V 3 bases, and 3 bases lay outside the gene matches. This CDR3 region has 15 residues. Germline V lookup: CDR1 KGHSH, CDR2 LQKENI.

The chain couples TRBV18 to TRBJ2-7; TRBD1 aligns across 7 bases. Germline V lookup: CDR1 KGHSH, CDR2 LQKENI. The V and J ends lost 2 bases and 2 bases, in that order; junction bases with no gene match: 6. CDR3 length equals 15 residues. The CDR3 here is CASSPATGLTYEQYF. The DNA of the CDR3 is TGTGCCAGCTCACCAGCGACAGGGTTGACCTACGAGCAGTACTTC.

The rearrangement uses TRBV10-3 and TRBJ1-2; tentatively, D is TRBD1 (6 bases). Between the trimmed V and J ends, which lost 2 bases and 5 bases, there was a span of 6 bases. The germline gives CDR1 ENHRY, CDR2 SYGVKD. The CDR3 has 12 amino acids. CDR3 in amino acids: CAISEQGYGYTF. The CDR3 DNA sequence: TGTGCCATCAGTGAGCAGGGGTATGGCTACACCTTC.

CDR3 nucleotides: TGTGCCAGCAACCGCGGTTCAAACCTCCCCACTGAAGCTTTCTTT. Residues: CASNRGSNLPTEAFF. This chain joins TRBV3-1 (or the pseudogene TRBV3-2) and TRBJ1-1; D is unresolved. CDR1 and CDR2 from the germline V gene are LGHDT and YNNKEL (reference sequence). Between the trimmed V and J ends, which lost 7 bases and 4 bases, there was a span of 19 bases. The CDR3 is made up of 15 amino acids.

The chain couples TRBV7-6 to TRBJ2-3, with D perhaps TRBD2 (6 bases). Germline values: CDR1 SGHVS, CDR2 FNYEAQ. The CDR3 covers 16 residues. Trimming took 1 base from V and 1 from J, leaving 12 bases between them. The CDR3 coding sequence is TGTGCCAGCAGCTTAGTAGAGCGGAGGGGCACAGATACGCAGTATTTT. This encodes CASSLVERRGTDTQYF.

The rearrangement joins TRBV13 to TRBJ2-3; 11 positions agree with TRBD2. Germline V lookup: CDR1 PRHDT, CDR2 FYEKMQ (reference sequence). The CDR3 covers 18 residues. The junction had 9 bases not matched to a gene; V was cut back by 0 bases and J by 4 bases. CDR3 nucleotides: TGTGCCAGCAGCTTAGGGGGTAGCGGGAGGGTGGAAGCAGATACGCAGTATTTT. It yields the protein CASSLGGSGRVEADTQYF.

The chain's CDR3 is CASQTGRWTDTQYF. The CDR3 DNA follows: TGTGCCAGCCAGACAGGGAGATGGACAGATACGCAGTATTTT. This chain connects TRBV27 to TRBJ2-3; 7 bases are a match to TRBD1. Germline assignment: CDR1 MNHEY and CDR2 SMNVEV (reference sequence). V shed 8 bases, J shed 3 bases, and the junction held 8 bases outside the gene matches. This CDR3 has 14 amino acids.

V and J are TRBV24-1 and TRBJ2-2; D remains ambiguous. This CDR3 is built from 15 residues. With 4 bases removed from V and 0 bases from J, the gap between germline ends came to 8 bases. Germline V gene sequence: CDR1 KGHDR, CDR2 SFDVKD. CDR3 sequence: CATSDPTPNTGELFF. The CDR3 region has the DNA TGTGCCACCAGTGACCCGACACCGAACACCGGGGAGCTGTTTTTT.

V gene TRBV20-1 combines with J gene TRBJ2-5; tentative D call: TRBD1 (6 bases). Germline V CDR1 and CDR2: DFQATT, SNEGSKA (reference sequence). The germline V and J ends were trimmed by 6 bases and 12 bases, with 17 bases remaining between them. The CDR3 has 11 residues. The CDR3 reads CSAGTSPIKYF. DNA of the CDR3: TGCAGTGCAGGGACAAGTCCAATCAAGTACTTC.

This clone has just a few counts. The CDR3 loop reads CASSSRQGARAEAFF. The CDR3 DNA sequence: TGTGCCAGCAGCTCCCGACAGGGGGCTCGGGCTGAAGCTTTCTTT. This sequence joins TRBV5-8 and TRBJ1-1, with TRBD1 matching over 10 bases. CDR1 and CDR2 (germline): SGHTS, YDEGEE. V shed 3 bases, J shed 6 bases, and the junction held 8 bases outside the gene matches. This CDR3 has 15 residues. The full variable domain, its missing parts supplied by reference TRBV5-8 and TRBJ1-1, is EAGVTQSPTHLIKTRGQQATLRCSPISGHTSVYWYQQALGLGLQFLLWYDEGEERNRGNFPPRFSGRQFPNYSSELNVNALELEDSALYLCASSSRQGARAEAFFGQGTRLTVV.

The chain employs TRBV3-1 (or the pseudogene TRBV3-2) and TRBJ1-4, with D possibly being TRBD1 (5 bases). The CDR3 length is 14 residues. Deletions cut 0 bases from V and 8 bases from J, with 10 bases between. Germline CDR1 is LGHDT and CDR2 is YNNKEL (reference sequence). The CDR3 is CASSQDGGVEKLFF. In DNA form, the CDR3 reads TGTGCCAGCAGCCAAGACGGGGGAGTGGAAAAACTGTTTTTT.

The V and J genes are TRBV2 and TRBJ2-2, with 12 bases lining up with TRBD2. Germline V gene sequence: CDR1 SNHLY, CDR2 FYNNEI. V lost 6 bases, J lost 0 bases, and 2 bases stayed unmatched. CDR3 size: 16 residues. The chain's CDR3 is CASRWTSGANTGELFF. CDR3 sequence (DNA): TGTGCCAGCAGATGGACTAGCGGGGCGAACACCGGGGAGCTGTTTTTT.

V is TRBV7-9 and J is TRBJ1-1; D possibly corresponds to TRBD1 (6 bases). V lost 1 base and J 7 bases, leaving 10 bases between the germline ends. The CDR3 covers 13 residues. Germline CDR1 SEHNR, CDR2 FQNEAQ (reference sequence). The DNA for the CDR3 is TGTGCCAGCAGCTTAGAGGGCAGGGGTGAAGCTTTCTTT. Translation gives CASSLEGRGEAFF. Full variable domain (remainder filled in from reference TRBV7-9 and TRBJ1-1): DTGVSQNPRHKITKRGQNVTFRCDPISEHNRLYWYRQTLGQGPEFLTYFQNEAQLEKSRLLSDRFSAERPKGSFSTLEIQRTEQGDSAMYLCASSLEGRGEAFFGQGTRLTVV.